This entry lists 28 T cell receptor beta chains sequenced from one sample in a study of blood T cell repertoires in COVID-19. Generated by immunoSEQ multiplex PCR, the TCRdb table keeps only in-frame clones and is missing some. The sample carries 200,000 to 250,000 clones, around 80% recorded once. What was sequenced was peripheral blood. The receptors here all came from a woman aged 65 to 85 with acute or convalescent COVID-19.

The rearrangement joins TRBV14 to TRBJ2-3, with D tentatively TRBD2 (6 bases). The germline gives CDR1 SGHDN, CDR2 FVKESK. The length of the CDR3 is 15 residues. V was cut by 5 bases and J by 4 bases, with 16 bases left in between. CDR3 in DNA: TGTGCCAGCAGCTCTCTCGGGACTGGCGCAGATACGCAGTATTTT. It yields the protein CASSSLGTGADTQYF.

This clone has just a few counts. The rearrangement links TRBV2 to TRBJ2-2; 8 bases agree with TRBD2. CDR3 size: 14 residues. Trimming took 6 bases from V and 7 from J; bases not matched to a gene: 7. The germline V gene has CDR1 SNHLY and CDR2 FYNNEI. The CDR3 region has the DNA TGTGCCAGCAGAGAGCGGGAGAACGGCGGGGAGCTGTTTTTT. Protein: CASRERENGGELFF. Combining the CDR3 with reference TRBV2 and TRBJ2-2 gives the whole variable domain EPEVTQTPSHQVTQMGQEVILRCVPISNHLYFYWYRQILGQKVEFLVSFYNNEISEKSEIFDDQFSVERPDGSNFTLKIRSTKLEDSAMYFCASRERENGGELFFGEGSRLTVL.

This rearrangement joins TRBV7-8 to TRBJ1-2; maybe TRBD1 (5 bases). The CDR3 contains 13 residues. Germline V gene lookup returns CDR1 SGHVS and CDR2 FQNEAQ. V gave up 3 bases and J gave up 4 bases, with 9 bases separating them. The CDR3 loop is CASSFGGGYGYTF. The DNA for the CDR3 is TGTGCCAGCAGCTTCGGGGGAGGCTATGGCTACACCTTC.

The chain links TRBV5-4 to TRBJ2-1; 11 bases are a match to TRBD2. The germline CDR1 and CDR2 sequences are SGHNT and YYREEE (reference sequence). V shed 2 bases and J 7 bases; nucleotides not matched to a gene: 8. The CDR3 is 16 amino acids. The CDR3 loop reads CASSLTSGRYTNEQFF. The CDR3 DNA follows: TGTGCCAGCAGCTTAACTAGCGGGAGATATACTAATGAGCAGTTCTTC.

V and J are TRBV7-2 and TRBJ1-6; D is possibly TRBD1 (5 bases). The germline V gene encodes CDR1 SGHTA and CDR2 FQGNSA. CDR3 length equals 14 residues. V was pared by 5 bases and J by 10 bases, with 15 bases between. CDR3 sequence: CASSPPGGWSPLHF. CDR3 nucleotides: TGTGCCAGCAGCCCCCCCGGGGGTTGGTCACCCCTCCACTTT.

The chain uses TRBV6-5 and TRBJ1-4; 9 positions agree with TRBD1. This CDR3 is 14 amino acids long. Germline-derived CDR1 and CDR2 are MNHEY and SVGAGI. After removal of 4 bases from V and 7 bases from J, the junction contained 4 bases not matched to a gene. CDR3 residues: CASSSSTGGEKLFF. The CDR3 nucleotides read TGTGCCAGCAGTTCCTCGACAGGGGGTGAAAAACTGTTTTTT.

This chain uses TRBV9 with TRBJ2-5, with D maybe TRBD2 (5 bases). V lost 3 bases to trimming and J lost 4 bases, with 13 bases between them. Germline V gene data show CDR1 as SGDLS and CDR2 as YYNGEE. CDR3 length equals 14 residues. The CDR3 loop is CASSDGMLGETQYF. CDR3 sequence (DNA): TGTGCCAGCAGCGACGGGATGTTGGGAGAGACCCAGTACTTC.

The rearrangement uses TRBV5-4 and TRBJ1-6; D is perhaps TRBD1 (6 bases). In germline, CDR1 is SGHNT, CDR2 YYREEE (reference sequence). Trimming left V 5 bases short and J 7 bases short, with 16 bases between. This CDR3 is 15 amino acids long. This CDR3 reads CASSSTRGTNSPLHF. CDR3 in DNA: TGTGCCAGCAGTTCGACGAGGGGGACCAATTCACCCCTCCACTTT.

The chain joins TRBV5-1 to TRBJ2-1; D not resolved. The CDR3 contains 14 residues. Trimming pared 2 bases from V and 4 bases from J, leaving 10 bases between. CDR1 is SGHRS, CDR2 YFSETQ, per germline. The CDR3 DNA reads as TGCGCCAGCAGCTTTACAGTAAATTACAATGAGCAGTTCTTC. It yields the protein CASSFTVNYNEQFF.

This chain uses TRBV5-8 with TRBJ1-5; possible D gene TRBD1, 5 bases. Germline V gene sequence: CDR1 SGHTS, CDR2 YDEGEE. V gave up 4 bases and J gave up 0 bases, with 8 bases separating them. The CDR3 is 14 residues long. Written as DNA, the CDR3 is TGTGCCAGCAGCAGACAGAATAGCAATCAGCCCCAGCATTTT. Residues: CASSRQNSNQPQHF. Full variable domain (remainder filled in from reference TRBV5-8 and TRBJ1-5): EAGVTQSPTHLIKTRGQQATLRCSPISGHTSVYWYQQALGLGLQFLLWYDEGEERNRGNFPPRFSGRQFPNYSSELNVNALELEDSALYLCASSRQNSNQPQHFGDGTRLSIL.

This clone was seen only once. The chain has TRBV18 and TRBJ1-1, with D tentatively TRBD1 (6 bases). The CDR3 runs 16 residues. CDR1 and CDR2 from the germline V gene are KGHSH and LQKENI. V lost 3 bases and J lost 5, with 19 bases in between. CDR3 amino acids: CASSPRDTRFGTEAFF. In DNA form, the CDR3 reads TGTGCCAGCTCACCCCGGGACACGAGGTTTGGGACTGAAGCTTTCTTT.

CDR3 protein: CASMTGAVNEQFF. CDR3 DNA: TGTGCCTCAATGACAGGGGCAGTCAATGAGCAGTTCTTC. The rearrangement links TRBV19 to TRBJ2-1, with TRBD1 matching over 8 bases. V dropped 11 bases and J dropped 6; count of bases not matched to a gene: 9. CDR3 size: 13 residues. CDR1 and CDR2 from the germline V gene are LNHDA and SQIVND (reference sequence).

This sequence joins TRBV5-1 and TRBJ2-3; TRBD2 matches at 9 bases. V dropped 1 base and J dropped 6; count of bases not matched to a gene: 6. The CDR3 loop spans 15 amino acids. Germline V gene lookup returns CDR1 SGHRS and CDR2 YFSETQ. The CDR3 coding sequence is TGCGCCAGCAGCTTGAGCCAGCGGGAGGTTGATACGCAGTATTTT. Its protein is CASSLSQREVDTQYF.

This clone was counted a few times. V usage is TRBV7-9 and J usage is TRBJ2-3; 9 nucleotides line up with TRBD1. Germline values: CDR1 SEHNR, CDR2 FQNEAQ (reference sequence). The CDR3 is 17 amino acids. The ends lost 3 bases at V and 0 bases at J; junction bases unmatched: 7. As DNA, the CDR3 is TGTGCCAGCAGCTTCGGGTCCGGGACAGGGAGCACAGATACGCAGTATTTT. Protein sequence: CASSFGSGTGSTDTQYF.

The chain links TRBV28 to TRBJ2-7; the D gene is possibly TRBD1 (5 bases). Germline V lookup: CDR1 MDHEN, CDR2 SYDVKM. V was shortened by 6 bases and J by 0 bases, with 18 bases between the two germline ends. The CDR3 spans 16 residues. CDR3 bases: TGTGCCAGCAGGACTGACAGTTTCTATTACTCCTACGAGCAGTACTTC. This gives the protein CASRTDSFYYSYEQYF.

The V call is TRBV28, the J call TRBJ1-2; 8 nucleotides match TRBD1. Trimming cost V 6 bases and J 1 base; bases outside gene matches: 10. The CDR3 has 16 amino acids. Per germline, CDR1 MDHEN and CDR2 SYDVKM. Here the CDR3 DNA reads TGTGCCAGCAGGGAGACAGGGGCTTCCAGTAACTATGGCTACACCTTC. It codes for CASRETGASSNYGYTF.

This clone was recorded a few times. The V gene is TRBV28, the J gene TRBJ2-1; D remains unclear. Trimming removed 5 bases from V and 13 bases from J, with 12 bases in between. CDR3 length: 11 amino acids. Germline V gene lookup returns CDR1 MDHEN and CDR2 SYDVKM. The CDR3 loop is CASSLRGGQFF. Written as DNA, the CDR3 is TGTGCCAGCAGTCTCCGTGGCGGACAGTTCTTC.

The V and J genes are TRBV5-1 and TRBJ2-1; weak D call: TRBD2 (5 bases). The germline V and J ends were trimmed by 4 bases and 4 bases, with 15 bases remaining between them. CDR3 length: 15 residues. Germline values: CDR1 SGHRS, CDR2 YFSETQ. CDR3 nucleotide sequence: TGCGCCAGCAGCCCTGGCGAGGCGGGTTACAATGAGCAGTTCTTC. It translates to CASSPGEAGYNEQFF.

This chain connects TRBV4-2 to TRBJ2-7; the match to TRBD2 covers 12 bases. Germline V gene data show CDR1 as LGHNA and CDR2 as YNFKEQ. The CDR3 extends over 16 amino acids. V shed 0 bases and J 2 bases; nucleotides not matched to a gene: 2. The CDR3 reads CASSQERLAGAYEQYF. For the CDR3, the DNA is TGTGCCAGCAGCCAAGAAAGACTAGCGGGGGCCTACGAGCAGTACTTC.

The chain combines TRBV28 with TRBJ2-3; perhaps TRBD1 as D (5 bases). V was trimmed by 6 bases and J by 0 bases, leaving 13 bases between them. Germline V gene lookup returns CDR1 MDHEN and CDR2 SYDVKM. This CDR3 is 15 amino acids long. As DNA, the CDR3 is TGTGCCAGCAGCTTAGGACACCCTAGCACAGATACGCAGTATTTT. Translation: CASSLGHPSTDTQYF.

The chain joins TRBV5-1 to TRBJ1-4, with 8 bases matching TRBD1. V was pared by 0 bases and J by 4 bases, with 5 bases of the junction left unmatched. Looked up from germline, CDR1 is SGHRS and CDR2 is YFSETQ. CDR3 length equals 16 residues. The CDR3 here is CASSLEGQGGNEKLFF. CDR3 nucleotides: TGCGCCAGCAGCTTGGAAGGACAGGGTGGTAATGAAAAACTGTTTTTT.

The chain carries TRBV7-9 and TRBJ2-3; 7 bases match TRBD2. There are 16 residues in the CDR3. CDR1 is SEHNR and CDR2 is FQNEAQ in the germline V gene (reference sequence). With 5 bases clipped from V and 0 bases from J, the junction kept 8 bases outside the gene matches. The CDR3 region is CASSRLTSTSTDTQYF. CDR3 sequence (DNA): TGTGCCAGCAGCCGATTGACTAGCACTAGCACAGATACGCAGTATTTT. The whole variable domain, remainder taken from reference TRBV7-9 and TRBJ2-3, is DTGVSQNPRHKITKRGQNVTFRCDPISEHNRLYWYRQTLGQGPEFLTYFQNEAQLEKSRLLSDRFSAERPKGSFSTLEIQRTEQGDSAMYLCASSRLTSTSTDTQYFGPGTRLTVL.

This clone appeared a single time. The chain employs TRBV11-3 and TRBJ2-2; 10 bases are shared with TRBD1. J gave up 13 bases and V 0 bases, and 17 bases lay outside the gene matches. CDR1 and CDR2 (germline): SGHNT, YENEEA. The CDR3 spans 18 residues. The CDR3 reads CASSLDRGTGAHRSGLFF. The CDR3 nucleotides read TGTGCCAGCAGCTTAGATCGCGGGACAGGGGCTCACCGGTCGGGGCTGTTTTTT.

V and J are TRBV7-8 and TRBJ2-1; 7 bases are a match to TRBD2. J gave up 3 bases and V 5 bases, and 13 bases lay outside the gene matches. Germline V gene lookup returns CDR1 SGHVS and CDR2 FQNEAQ. The CDR3 sequence is 17 residues long. The CDR3 DNA sequence: TGTGCCAGCAGCACCCCTGGGCGCGGGAGTCGCTACAATGAGCAGTTCTTC. Translating it yields CASSTPGRGSRYNEQFF.

The V and J genes are TRBV18 and TRBJ2-7, with TRBD2 matching over 7 bases. With V trimmed by 3 bases and J by 0 bases, 2 bases remained unmatched. CDR3 length: 14 amino acids. CDR1 and CDR2 (germline): KGHSH, LQKENI. CDR3 nucleotides: TGTGCCAGCTCACCCGGCGGGGGCTCCTACGAGCAGTACTTC. Amino acids: CASSPGGGSYEQYF.

This clone was seen a few times. The rearrangement links TRBV5-1 to TRBJ1-5, with a possible D match to TRBD1 (5 bases). The CDR3 sequence is 19 residues long. From germline, CDR1 is SGHRS and CDR2 YFSETQ. Between the trimmed V and J ends, which lost 9 bases and 1 base, there was a span of 29 bases. The CDR3 DNA follows: TGCGCCACCTTCAGAGGAGGGAATTGGGGCATGGAGAGCAATCAGCCCCAGCATTTT. The encoded protein is CATFRGGNWGMESNQPQHF.

The V gene is TRBV2, the J gene TRBJ1-6; 7 bases match TRBD1. J was trimmed by 8 bases and V by 2 bases; bases with no gene match: 3. This CDR3 contains 14 residues. In germline, CDR1 is SNHLY, CDR2 FYNNEI. The CDR3 region is CASSERTGDSPLHF. CDR3 nucleotides: TGTGCCAGCAGTGAACGGACAGGAGATTCACCCCTCCACTTT.

V is TRBV2 and J is TRBJ1-6; 7 nucleotides line up with TRBD1. CDR1 and CDR2 from the germline V gene are SNHLY and FYNNEI. The V and J ends lost 6 bases and 6 bases, in that order; junction bases with no gene match: 5. The CDR3 has 14 amino acids. CDR3 residues: CASRMGTVNSPLHF. DNA of the CDR3: TGTGCCAGCAGGATGGGGACAGTTAATTCACCCCTCCACTTT.